Each of the 28 T cell receptor beta chains below was sequenced from the same sample in a study of cytomegalovirus exposure and HLA in healthy donors. PCR employed 60 Vbeta and 13 Jbeta primers. Data came from immunoSEQ multiplex PCR; TCRdb stores just in-frame clones and leaves some out. The sample has 100,000 or so clones; less than 80% are singletons. The sequenced sample consisted of PBMCs. The receptor source for this set is a man between 25 and 39 years old in good health and CMV-seronegative.

There are a few counts of this clone. The chain carries TRBV4-2 and TRBJ2-1; a weak D match, TRBD1 (8 bases). Germline lookup yields CDR1 LGHNA and CDR2 YNFKEQ. Trimming left V 4 bases short and J 4 bases short, with 20 bases between. There are 17 residues in the CDR3. CDR3 region: CASSPGEGDRRYNEQFF. The CDR3 DNA follows: TGTGCCAGCAGCCCAGGGGAGGGGGACAGGAGATACAATGAGCAGTTCTTC.

This clone showed up just a few times. The chain combines TRBV27 with TRBJ1-4; a weak D match, TRBD1 (5 bases). V dropped 2 bases and J dropped 1 base, with 8 bases sitting between them. Per the germline V gene, CDR1 is MNHEY and CDR2 is SMNVEV (reference sequence). This CDR3 comprises 15 residues. The CDR3: CASSLQGLTNEKLFF. DNA for the CDR3: TGTGCCAGCAGTTTACAGGGCTTAACTAATGAAAAACTGTTTTTT.

The chain combines TRBV6-4 with TRBJ1-1, with D uncertain. V was pared by 4 bases and J by 5 bases, with 14 bases between. The CDR3 has 14 amino acids. Germline V gives CDR1 MRHNA, CDR2 SNTAGT. The CDR3 loop is CASSARGSGTEAFF. The CDR3 region has the DNA TGTGCCAGCAGTGCCCGCGGGTCGGGGACTGAAGCTTTCTTT.

This clone appeared a few times. V and J are TRBV27 and TRBJ2-1; tentatively, D is TRBD1 (5 bases). Germline loops: CDR1 MNHEY, CDR2 SMNVEV (reference sequence). This CDR3 is built from 17 residues. Trimming stripped 2 bases from V and 3 bases from J, with 17 bases between. The CDR3 here is CASSLLTDTYLYNEQFF. The DNA of the CDR3 is TGTGCCAGCAGTTTACTGACAGATACTTACCTCTACAATGAGCAGTTCTTC.

This clone has a single count. The rearrangement uses TRBV28 and TRBJ1-2; D unresolved. V lost 10 bases to trimming and J lost 5 bases, with 11 bases between them. CDR1 and CDR2 (germline): MDHEN, SYDVKM. The CDR3 runs 11 residues. CDR3 sequence: CATLAVYGYTF. The CDR3 DNA is TGTGCCACCCTAGCAGTTTATGGCTACACCTTC.

This chain connects TRBV25-1 to TRBJ1-2, with a possible D match to TRBD1 (6 bases). Trimming removed 4 bases at V and 0 bases at J, with 12 bases between. The CDR3 runs to 15 residues. Germline loops: CDR1 MGHDK, CDR2 SYGVNS. The CDR3 here is CASSAAQGPNYGYTF. The CDR3 nucleotides are TGTGCCAGCAGTGCCGCACAGGGTCCTAACTATGGCTACACCTTC.

This chain uses TRBV4-2 with TRBJ1-1; D might be TRBD1 (5 bases). The CDR3 length is 14 residues. Trimming stripped 0 bases from V and 8 bases from J, with 13 bases between. Germline assignment: CDR1 LGHNA and CDR2 YNFKEQ. CDR3 region: CASSQDGAGSEAFF. CDR3 in DNA: TGTGCCAGCAGCCAAGATGGAGCAGGGTCGGAAGCTTTCTTT.

The chain joins TRBV4-1 to TRBJ2-7; 8 nucleotides agree with TRBD1. The CDR3 runs 15 residues. The V and J ends lost 2 bases and 3 bases, in that order; junction bases with no gene match: 6. CDR1 is MGHRA, CDR2 YSYEKL, per germline. CDR3 bases: TGCGCCAGCAGCCAAAGGACAGGGACCTACTACGAGCAGTACTTC. Its translation: CASSQRTGTYYEQYF.

In its sample, this clone was seen a few times. CDR3 DNA sequence: TGTGCTAGTGGTTTGGGGCAGGGTAGCGAGACCCAGTACTTC. Translated, it gives CASGLGQGSETQYF. The J gene is TRBJ2-5, the V gene TRBV12-5, with a possible D match to TRBD1 (5 bases). Germline-derived CDR1 and CDR2 are LGHNT and FRNRAP. The germline V and J ends were trimmed by 1 base and 5 bases, with 11 bases remaining between them. This CDR3 comprises 14 residues.

The chain has TRBV7-2 and TRBJ1-5; tentatively, D is TRBD1 (5 bases). Germline lookup yields CDR1 SGHTA and CDR2 FQGNSA. V lost 4 bases to trimming and J lost 4 bases, with 14 bases between them. This CDR3 comprises 15 residues. Here the CDR3 DNA reads TGTGCCAGCAGCTCAATGGTCGGGGGAAATCAGCCCCAGCATTTT. Its protein is CASSSMVGGNQPQHF.

This clone was counted only a few times. The genes are TRBV4-3 and TRBJ1-5; 8 nucleotides line up with TRBD1. The CDR3 covers 15 residues. Germline V gene data show CDR1 as LGHNA and CDR2 as YSLEER. With 0 bases clipped from V and 5 bases from J, the junction kept 3 bases outside the gene matches. CDR3 sequence: CASSQEQGGYQPQHF. CDR3 nucleotides: TGCGCCAGCAGCCAAGAACAGGGGGGTTATCAGCCCCAGCATTTT.

This clone was counted only a few times. The rearrangement links TRBV7-9 to TRBJ2-1, with 12 bases that match TRBD2. From germline, CDR1 is SEHNR and CDR2 FQNEAQ (reference sequence). Germline trimming cut 7 bases from V and 10 bases from J; bases unmatched to any gene: 14. This CDR3 is 16 amino acids long. The CDR3 coding sequence is TGTGCCAGCACCCCACCGACTAGCGGGAGATCAGGGGAGCAGTTCTTC. Translating gives CASTPPTSGRSGEQFF.

This chain links TRBV7-9 with TRBJ2-3; TRBD2 matches 10 bases. The trim removed 2 bases at V and 4 bases at J, leaving 3 bases unmatched. Germline CDR1 reads SEHNR; CDR2 reads FQNEAQ (reference sequence). The CDR3 totals 15 residues. The CDR3 loop is CASSLPSGGPDTQYF. CDR3 DNA: TGTGCCAGCAGCTTACCTAGCGGGGGTCCAGATACGCAGTATTTT. The full variable domain, rest sourced from reference TRBV7-9 and TRBJ2-3, is DTGVSQNPRHKITKRGQNVTFRCDPISEHNRLYWYRQTLGQGPEFLTYFQNEAQLEKSRLLSDRFSAERPKGSFSTLEIQRTEQGDSAMYLCASSLPSGGPDTQYFGPGTRLTVL.

V is TRBV7-2 and J is TRBJ1-2, with TRBD1 as a possible D gene (5 bases). Germline lookup yields CDR1 SGHTA and CDR2 FQGNSA. V gave up 5 bases and J gave up 4 bases, with 11 bases separating them. There are 13 residues in the CDR3. DNA for the CDR3: TGTGCCAGCAGCAAGCAGGGCTCCTATGGCTACACCTTC. This codes for CASSKQGSYGYTF. Full variable domain (missing parts from reference TRBV7-2 and TRBJ1-2): GAGVSQSPSNKVTEKGKDVELRCDPISGHTALYWYRQSLGQGLEFLIYFQGNSAPDKSGLPSDRFSAERTGGSVSTLTIQRTQQEDSAVYLCASSKQGSYGYTFGSGTRLTVV.

The V call is TRBV19, the J call TRBJ2-6, with 8 bases aligning to TRBD2. The CDR3 length is 19 residues. CDR1 is LNHDA, CDR2 SQIVND, per germline (reference sequence). Trimming removed 3 bases from V and 0 bases from J; junction bases left unmatched: 10. CDR3 in DNA: TGTGCCAGTAGTATGTCTCCTAGCGGGCTCATCTCTGGGGCCAACGTCCTGACTTTC. Its protein is CASSMSPSGLISGANVLTF.

The chain has TRBV7-9 and TRBJ1-1, with no clear D. This CDR3 spans 13 amino acids. The germline V gene has CDR1 SEHNR and CDR2 FQNEAQ (reference sequence). With 2 bases removed from V and 1 base from J, the gap between germline ends came to 5 bases. This CDR3 reads CASSLTGNTEAFF. CDR3 nucleotides: TGTGCCAGCAGCTTAACCGGGAACACTGAAGCTTTCTTT.

The chain is built from TRBV11-3 and TRBJ2-7; no definite D call. Trimming stripped 5 bases from V and 6 bases from J, with 5 bases between. The CDR3 runs 10 residues. The germline V gene encodes CDR1 SGHNT and CDR2 YENEEA. CDR3 in DNA: TGTGCCAGCAGCCCCTGCGAGCAGTACTTC. This translates into CASSPCEQYF.

This sequence joins TRBV21-1 and TRBJ2-7; TRBD1 was called by the table and not checked on the DNA. TRBV21-1 is assigned pseudogene status. The CDR3 has 20 residues. CDR3 nucleotide sequence: TGTGCCAGCAAAGAGGGAAGCGGATACTCCCGGGACACACTACGATGGGAGCAGTACTTC. Its protein is CASKEGSGYSRDTLRWEQYF.

The chain uses TRBV29-1 and TRBJ1-2; D gene unclear. Trimming pared 1 base from V and 5 bases from J, leaving 11 bases between. The CDR3 extends over 13 amino acids. Germline CDR1 and CDR2: SQVTM and ANQGSEA. CDR3 protein: CSVEAAEIYGYTF. The CDR3 nucleotides read TGCAGCGTTGAAGCGGCGGAGATTTATGGCTACACCTTC.

The J gene is TRBJ2-3, the V gene TRBV19; D unclear. With 7 bases removed from V and 2 bases from J, the gap between germline ends came to 7 bases. Per germline, CDR1 LNHDA and CDR2 SQIVND (reference sequence). This CDR3 is 12 amino acids long. The CDR3 region is CASKGATDTQYF. The CDR3 nucleotides read TGTGCCAGTAAAGGAGCCACAGATACGCAGTATTTT.

CDR3 DNA sequence: TGTGCCAGCAGCGCCCCCGTCGGGACTAGTCCCTACGAGCAGTACTTC. It translates to CASSAPVGTSPYEQYF. This chain connects TRBV5-4 to TRBJ2-7, with TRBD2 identical over 8 bases. The junction had 11 bases not matched to a gene; V was cut back by 4 bases and J by 2 bases. This CDR3 has 16 amino acids. Germline CDR1 SGHNT, CDR2 YYREEE (reference sequence).

This clone was counted once. The gene calls are TRBV4-1 and TRBJ1-5; D is uncertain. The V end lost 7 bases, the J end lost 0 bases, and 13 bases lay between the germline ends. The CDR3 spans 15 residues. The germline V gene has CDR1 MGHRA and CDR2 YSYEKL. The CDR3 loop is CASTPYADSNQPQHF. The DNA for the CDR3 is TGCGCCAGCACCCCTTACGCGGATAGCAATCAGCCCCAGCATTTT.

The chain uses TRBV5-1 and TRBJ1-1, with 8 positions matching TRBD1. J gave up 0 bases and V 0 bases, and 10 bases lay outside the gene matches. The CDR3 runs to 18 residues. CDR1 and CDR2 from the germline V gene are SGHRS and YFSETQ. CDR3 DNA: TGCGCCAGCAGCTTGGACGGCGCAGGGGGCGCAATGAACACTGAAGCTTTCTTT. Residues: CASSLDGAGGAMNTEAFF.

The V call is TRBV30, the J call TRBJ1-5; D unresolved. The ends were cut back, 1 base at V and 0 bases at J, with 4 bases in the middle. The germline CDR1 and CDR2 sequences are GTSNPN and SVGIG (reference sequence). This CDR3 spans 13 amino acids. CDR3 coding DNA: TGTGCCTGGAGTGCGTATAGCAATCAGCCCCAGCATTTT. Translating gives CAWSAYSNQPQHF.

This clone was counted a few times. The chain employs TRBV6-5 and TRBJ1-1; no clear D gene. The germline CDR1 and CDR2 sequences are MNHEY and SVGAGI. V lost 2 bases and J 5 bases, leaving 9 bases between the germline ends. The CDR3 totals 13 residues. The CDR3 spells CASSYGVWTEAFF. In nucleotides, the CDR3 is TGTGCCAGCAGTTACGGAGTTTGGACTGAAGCTTTCTTT.

This chain connects TRBV5-4 to TRBJ1-3, with a tentative D call TRBD1 (6 bases). The ends were cut back, 0 bases at V and 4 bases at J, with 17 bases in the middle. The CDR3 has 17 residues. Germline-derived CDR1 and CDR2 are SGHNT and YYREEE (reference sequence). This chain's CDR3 is CASSLARRGSSGNTIYF. CDR3 sequence (DNA): TGTGCCAGCAGCTTGGCCCGTAGGGGGTCGTCCGGAAACACCATATATTTT.

This rearrangement joins TRBV4-1 to TRBJ1-1; D is uncertain. The CDR3 is 15 amino acids. The ends were cut back, 6 bases at V and 1 base at J, with 15 bases in the middle. Germline CDR1 and CDR2: MGHRA and YSYEKL. CDR3 in amino acids: CASRLSPSQNTEAFF. The CDR3 DNA is TGCGCCAGCAGACTCTCGCCCTCCCAGAACACTGAAGCTTTCTTT.

This chain joins TRBV2 and TRBJ2-2, with TRBD1 as a possible D gene (6 bases). The ends were cut back, 4 bases at V and 2 bases at J, with 8 bases in the middle. This CDR3 region has 14 residues. Germline assignment: CDR1 SNHLY and CDR2 FYNNEI. CDR3 sequence (DNA): TGTGCCAGCAGTGGGACAGCAAACACCGGGGAGCTGTTTTTT. Encoded protein: CASSGTANTGELFF.